These T cell receptor beta chains were read from a single sample in a study of blood T cell repertoires in COVID-19. Profiled with immunoSEQ multiplex PCR; TCRdb holds only in-frame clones, not every one. The sample consists of more than 140,000 clones, around 83% of them appearing once. The sample comprised peripheral blood. The receptor source for this set is a woman aged 55-75 years with acute or convalescent COVID-19. CDR3s include the opening cysteine and the closing phenylalanine or tryptophan. Fields, in order: CDR3 length, V gene, clone size, D gene, J gene, CDR3 protein, CDR3 DNA. D genes are given only for firm matches. Clone size, where shown, is once, few, many, or a class for clones that have expanded.

>14|TRBV6-5|.|TRBD1|TRBJ1-1
CASLGDSVNTEAFF
TGTGCCAGCCTGGGGGACAGTGTGAACACTGAAGCTTTCTTT
>13|TRBV4-3|.|TRBD2|TRBJ2-3
CASSPQGGRTQYF
TGCGCCAGCAGCCCCCAGGGAGGGAGGACGCAGTATTTT
>15|TRBV19|.|TRBD1|TRBJ1-2
CASSIPLAQGGGYTF
TGTGCCAGTAGTATACCCCTCGCGCAGGGGGGAGGCTACACCTTC
>13|TRBV29-1|.|.|TRBJ2-3
CSVALRFTDTQYF
TGCAGCGTTGCATTGAGGTTTACAGATACGCAGTATTTT
>17|TRBV4-3|.|TRBD2|TRBJ2-2
CASSQKAGVVNTGELFF
TGCGCCAGCAGCCAGAAGGCGGGGGTCGTGAACACCGGGGAGCTGTTTTTT
>13|TRBV5-1|.|TRBD2|TRBJ2-7
CASSATSDYEQYF
TGCGCCAGCAGCGCCACTAGCGACTACGAGCAGTACTTC
>15|TRBV6-6|.|TRBD2|TRBJ2-7
CASSPGLAGRYEQYF
TGTGCCAGCAGTCCGGGACTAGCGGGGCGCTACGAGCAGTACTTC
>15|TRBV7-2|.|TRBD2|TRBJ2-2
CASSATSGGAGELFF
TGTGCCAGCAGCGCAACTAGCGGGGGGGCCGGGGAGCTGTTTTTT
>14|TRBV27|.|.|TRBJ1-4
CASSLIGSNEKLFF
TGTGCCAGCAGCTTGATCGGTTCTAATGAAAAACTGTTTTTT
>13|TRBV25-1|.|TRBD1|TRBJ1-2
CASSETGYYGYTF
TGTGCCAGCAGTGAGACAGGGTACTATGGCTACACCTTC
>15|TRBV9|few|TRBD1|TRBJ1-5
CASSPGQLSNQPQHF
TGTGCCAGCAGCCCGGGACAGCTTAGCAATCAGCCCCAGCATTTT
>15|TRBV4-1|.|.|TRBJ2-3
CASSQVVDGVGGQYF
TGCGCCAGCAGCCAAGTAGTGGACGGGGTCGGAGGGCAGTATTTT
>16|TRBV5-1|.|TRBD1|TRBJ1-1
CASSTAGGSANTEAFF
TGCGCCAGCAGCACCGCAGGGGGCTCCGCGAACACTGAAGCTTTCTTT
>15|TRBV5-6|few|TRBD2|TRBJ2-5
CASSLGRLAEETQYF
TGTGCCAGCAGCTTGGGGCGACTAGCGGAAGAGACCCAGTACTTC
>15|TRBV15|once|.|TRBJ1-5
CATSTQQGVGQPQHF
TGTGCCACCAGCACTCAACAGGGAGTAGGGCAGCCCCAGCATTTT
>15|TRBV7-2|.|.|TRBJ1-3
CASSLGGRGGNTIYF
TGTGCCAGCAGCTTAGGTGGAAGGGGTGGAAACACCATATATTTT
>15|TRBV6-5|few|TRBD1|TRBJ1-1
CASSYRTGDNTEAFF
TGTGCCAGCAGTTACAGGACAGGGGACAACACTGAAGCTTTCTTT
>17|TRBV18|.|.|TRBJ1-2
CASSPRQGGSPLYGYTF
TGTGCCAGCTCACCACGGCAGGGAGGATCCCCCCTCTATGGCTACACCTTC
>13|TRBV10-3|.|TRBD1|TRBJ1-5
CATHGQANQPQHF
TGTGCCACCCACGGACAGGCCAATCAGCCCCAGCATTTT
>15|TRBV27|.|.|TRBJ1-1
CASSLFNGARGEAFF
TGTGCCAGCAGTTTATTTAACGGTGCTAGGGGTGAAGCTTTCTTT
>14|TRBV4-3|.|TRBD1|TRBJ1-6
CASSRGHNNSPLHF
TGCGCCAGCAGCAGGGGGCACAATAATTCACCCCTCCACTTT
>15|TRBV30|.|.|TRBJ2-1
CAWSPDRPTYNEQFF
TGTGCCTGGAGTCCCGACAGGCCAACCTACAATGAGCAGTTCTTC
>13|TRBV19|.|TRBD1|TRBJ1-2
CASSNTGGDGYTF
TGTGCCAGTAGCAATACAGGGGGCGACGGCTACACCTTC
>15|TRBV27|.|.|TRBJ1-3
CASRLDRSSGNTIYF
TGTGCCAGCCGACTCGACAGAAGCTCTGGAAACACCATATATTTT
>14|TRBV27|.|TRBD1|TRBJ1-6
CASSWTGDASPLHF
TGTGCCAGCAGCTGGACAGGGGACGCTTCACCCCTCCACTTT
>13|TRBV7-3|.|.|TRBJ2-3
CASSLTLADTQYF
TGTGCCAGCAGCTTAACGTTAGCAGATACGCAGTATTTT
>17|TRBV28|.|.|TRBJ1-5
CASSHRSWGGDNQPQHF
TGTGCCAGCAGCCACCGAAGCTGGGGGGGCGACAATCAGCCCCAGCATTTT
>14|TRBV6-5|.|TRBD1|TRBJ1-2
CASSPGGATYGYTF
TGTGCCAGCAGTCCAGGGGGCGCGACCTATGGCTACACCTTC
>13|TRBV6-5|.|.|TRBJ1-2
CASSREGTYGYTF
TGTGCCAGCAGTCGCGAGGGCACCTATGGCTACACCTTC
>14|TRBV6-5|few|.|TRBJ2-2
CASSPLRGTGELFF
TGTGCCAGCAGTCCCCTCAGGGGTACCGGGGAGCTGTTTTTT
>16|TRBV11-3|.|TRBD2|TRBJ2-2
CASSLVLAGNTGELFF
TGTGCCAGCAGCTTAGTACTAGCGGGGAACACCGGGGAGCTGTTTTTT
>15|TRBV3-1/TRBV3-2|.|TRBD1|TRBJ1-5
CASSQRQGAGQPQHF
TGTGCCAGCAGCCAAAGACAGGGGGCCGGACAGCCCCAGCATTTT
>19|TRBV4-2|few|TRBD2|TRBJ2-1
CASSQGISGGPRPGNEQFF
TGTGCCAGCAGCCAGGGGATTAGCGGGGGGCCCCGCCCCGGGAATGAGCAGTTCTTC
>15|TRBV15|.|TRBD1|TRBJ1-5
CATSRGQGRNQPQHF
TGTGCCACCAGCAGAGGACAGGGAAGAAATCAGCCCCAGCATTTT
>17|TRBV2|medium-sized|TRBD1|TRBJ1-1
CASSDGVTGSVNTEAFF
TGTGCCAGCAGTGACGGAGTGACAGGGTCGGTGAACACTGAAGCTTTCTTT
>14|TRBV6-5|.|TRBD1|TRBJ2-3
CASRQGLNTDTQYF
TGTGCCAGCCGACAGGGGTTGAACACAGATACGCAGTATTTT
>16|TRBV30|.|TRBD2|TRBJ2-1
CAWSVLAGGRGGEQFF
TGTGCCTGGAGTGTACTAGCGGGGGGGCGAGGAGGTGAGCAGTTCTTC
>14|TRBV30|.|.|TRBJ1-4
CAWSAGGLNEKLFF
TGTGCCTGGAGTGCCGGGGGTTTAAATGAAAAACTGTTTTTT
>15|TRBV4-2|.|.|TRBJ2-5
CASSQDLGGVETQYF
TGTGCCAGCAGCCAAGATCTTGGAGGGGTCGAGACCCAGTACTTC
>11|TRBV30|.|.|TRBJ2-7
CAWSHSYEQYF
TGTGCCTGGAGTCACTCCTACGAGCAGTACTTC
>14|TRBV27|.|TRBD1|TRBJ1-1
CASSLMEGATEAFF
TGTGCCAGCAGTTTAATGGAGGGGGCCACTGAAGCTTTCTTT
>14|TRBV6-5|.|TRBD1|TRBJ2-3
CASSFGTATDTQYF
TGTGCCAGCAGTTTTGGGACAGCCACAGATACGCAGTATTTT
>14|TRBV24-1|.|.|TRBJ2-1
CATSDPRHYNEQFF
TGTGCCACCAGTGACCCCAGACATTACAATGAGCAGTTCTTC
>15|TRBV6-5|.|TRBD2|TRBJ2-3
CASRWTSGATDTQYF
TGTGCCAGCAGGTGGACTAGCGGGGCCACAGATACGCAGTATTTT
>14|TRBV28|.|.|TRBJ2-1
CASSAPGATGEQFF
TGTGCCAGCAGTGCCCCCGGGGCCACAGGGGAGCAGTTCTTC
>18|TRBV4-1|.|.|TRBJ1-5
CASSQGTWGDGGNQPQHF
TGCGCCAGCAGCCAAGGGACGTGGGGGGACGGCGGCAATCAGCCCCAGCATTTT
>14|TRBV5-1|few|.|TRBJ1-4
CASSFRGTNEKLFF
TGCGCCAGCAGCTTTAGGGGAACTAATGAAAAACTGTTTTTT
>18|TRBV13|.|TRBD1|TRBJ1-1
CASSSLRTGTFMNTEAFF
TGTGCCAGCAGCTCCCTCCGGACAGGGACCTTCATGAACACTGAAGCTTTCTTT
>18|TRBV3-1/TRBV3-2|.|.|TRBJ2-5
CASSHFLKAGRGKETQYF
TGTGCCAGCAGCCACTTCTTGAAGGCGGGACGAGGCAAAGAGACCCAGTACTTC
>15|TRBV7-3|.|TRBD1|TRBJ2-3
CASSLTGTATDTQYF
TGTGCCAGCAGCTTAACCGGGACAGCAACAGATACGCAGTATTTT
>16|TRBV30|once|.|TRBJ1-6
CAWSVRGGAGNSPLHF
TGTGCCTGGAGTGTACGGGGAGGGGCAGGAAATTCACCCCTCCACTTT
>18|TRBV4-3|.|TRBD2|TRBJ2-7
CASSRGPGGRGAIYEQYF
TGCGCCAGCAGCCGGGGCCCCGGTGGGCGGGGGGCTATTTACGAGCAGTACTTC